This T cell receptor (beta chain) was captured in a study of control samples from healthy donors and cancer patients. Germline-derived CDR1 and CDR2 are LGHDT and YNNKEL (reference sequence). With 4 bases clipped from V and 0 bases from J, the junction kept 3 bases outside the gene matches. The CDR3 sequence is 15 residues long. Data came from immunoSEQ multiplex PCR; TCRdb stores just in-frame clones and leaves some out. The sample yields 100,000 to 150,000 clones, over 75% seen once. This sequence joins TRBV3-1 (or the pseudogene TRBV3-2) and TRBJ2-4; 7 bases fit TRBD1. This clonotype originated in a man between 18 and 35 years old in good health. The specimen sequenced was blood. In DNA, the CDR3 is TGTGCCAGCAGCCGAGCAGGGGGAGCCAAAAACATTCAGTACTTC. As protein: CASSRAGGAKNIQYF.